Listed below are T cell receptor beta chains from one sample, sequenced in a study of radiation and T cells in renal cell carcinoma. Assay: immunoSEQ multiplex PCR; the TCRdb copy retains only in-frame clones and omits some. The data show about 49,000 clones, 83% seen once. This material consisted of blood, taken from a patient whose treatment included radiotherapy and nephrectomy. The source is a woman aged 70 to 79 with renal cell carcinoma. Each CDR3 is given with its conserved first and last residue. The D gene is left open where the match is weak. The size of a clone is reported for some rows only, either as once, few or many, or as a class for expanded clones.

j_gene: TRBJ2-1
v_gene: TRBV19
d_gene: TRBD2
abundance: once
CDR3aa: CASRSLAGALLSEQFF
CDR3nt: TGTGCCAGTAGGTCACTAGCGGGGGCCCTTTTGTCTGAGCAGTTCTTC

j_gene: TRBJ1-6
v_gene: TRBV19
d_gene: TRBD1
abundance: once
CDR3aa: CASSTTGGSDNSPLHF
CDR3nt: TGTGCCAGTAGTACCACAGGGGGAAGCGATAATTCACCCCTCCACTTT

j_gene: TRBJ2-2
v_gene: TRBV4-3
d_gene: NA
abundance: NA
CDR3aa: CASSQERAFTGELFF
CDR3nt: TGCGCCAGCAGCCAAGAGCGGGCGTTCACCGGGGAGCTGTTTTTT

j_gene: TRBJ1-1
v_gene: TRBV5-4
d_gene: NA
abundance: NA
CDR3aa: CASSPALGGTEAFF
CDR3nt: TGTGCCAGCAGCCCAGCTCTGGGGGGCACTGAAGCTTTCTTT

j_gene: TRBJ1-1
v_gene: TRBV6-5
d_gene: NA
abundance: NA
CDR3aa: CASGRPVYTEAFF
CDR3nt: TGTGCCAGCGGCCGGCCAGTGTACACTGAAGCTTTCTTT

j_gene: TRBJ2-7
v_gene: TRBV19
d_gene: NA
abundance: NA
CDR3aa: CASSPGAYEQYF
CDR3nt: TGTGCCAGTAGTCCCGGGGCCTACGAGCAGTACTTC

j_gene: TRBJ1-1
v_gene: TRBV29-1
d_gene: NA
abundance: NA
CDR3aa: CSVEAGGTEAFF
CDR3nt: TGCAGCGTTGAAGCAGGCGGTACTGAAGCTTTCTTT

j_gene: TRBJ2-3
v_gene: TRBV5-4
d_gene: NA
abundance: NA
CDR3aa: CASSTGTDTQYF
CDR3nt: TGTGCCAGCAGCACCGGGACAGATACGCAGTATTTT

j_gene: TRBJ1-2
v_gene: TRBV7-9
d_gene: TRBD1
abundance: NA
CDR3aa: CASSSWTGLANYGYTF
CDR3nt: TGTGCCAGCAGCTCCTGGACAGGCCTAGCTAACTATGGCTACACCTTC

j_gene: TRBJ2-1
v_gene: TRBV19
d_gene: NA
abundance: NA
CDR3aa: CASSIIGGEQFF
CDR3nt: TGTGCCAGTAGTATCATAGGTGGTGAGCAGTTCTTC

j_gene: TRBJ1-2
v_gene: TRBV4-3
d_gene: NA
abundance: NA
CDR3aa: CASSQGERTDTVYGYTF
CDR3nt: TGCGCCAGCAGCCAAGGCGAAAGAACAGACACTGTCTATGGCTACACCTTC

j_gene: TRBJ1-5
v_gene: TRBV9
d_gene: NA
abundance: NA
CDR3aa: CASSAAGYSNQPQHF
CDR3nt: TGTGCCAGCAGCGCGGCCGGATATAGCAATCAGCCCCAGCATTTT

j_gene: TRBJ2-4
v_gene: TRBV5-6
d_gene: NA
abundance: NA
CDR3aa: CASSRIGSGPENIQYF
CDR3nt: TGTGCCAGCAGCCGGATCGGCAGCGGCCCCGAAAACATTCAGTACTTC

j_gene: TRBJ2-1
v_gene: TRBV19
d_gene: TRBD2
abundance: NA
CDR3aa: CATSGRTYNEQFF
CDR3nt: TGTGCCACTAGCGGGAGGACTTACAATGAGCAGTTCTTC

j_gene: TRBJ1-5
v_gene: TRBV6-5
d_gene: NA
abundance: NA
CDR3aa: CASSYGGYQPQHF
CDR3nt: TGTGCCAGCAGTTACGGCGGTTATCAGCCCCAGCATTTT

j_gene: TRBJ1-5
v_gene: TRBV19
d_gene: TRBD1
abundance: NA
CDR3aa: CASSQTGRNQPQHF
CDR3nt: TGTGCCAGTAGTCAGACAGGGCGCAATCAGCCCCAGCATTTT

j_gene: TRBJ2-1
v_gene: TRBV5-1
d_gene: NA
abundance: NA
CDR3aa: CASSLGHETYNEQFF
CDR3nt: TGCGCCAGCAGCTTAGGACATGAGACGTACAATGAGCAGTTCTTC

j_gene: TRBJ2-7
v_gene: TRBV21-1
d_gene: NA
abundance: few
CDR3aa: CASSVRDSPRREMRYEQYF
CDR3nt: TGTGCCAGCAGCGTCCGGGACAGTCCTCGGCGGGAGATGAGGTACGAGCAGTACTTC

j_gene: TRBJ1-3
v_gene: TRBV7-9
d_gene: TRBD1
abundance: NA
CDR3aa: CASSLTGGSAGNTIYF
CDR3nt: TGTGCCAGCAGCTTAACAGGGGGCTCGGCTGGAAACACCATATATTTT

j_gene: TRBJ2-7
v_gene: TRBV29-1
d_gene: NA
abundance: NA
CDR3aa: CSVERTDSYEQYF
CDR3nt: TGCAGCGTTGAAAGGACAGACTCCTACGAGCAGTACTTC

j_gene: TRBJ1-1
v_gene: TRBV27
d_gene: NA
abundance: NA
CDR3aa: CASSSRTNTEAFF
CDR3nt: TGTGCCAGCAGTTCCCGCACGAACACTGAAGCTTTCTTT

j_gene: TRBJ1-3
v_gene: TRBV14
d_gene: TRBD1
abundance: NA
CDR3aa: CASRLRGLGNTIYF
CDR3nt: TGTGCCAGCAGACTGAGGGGGCTCGGAAACACCATATATTTT

j_gene: TRBJ2-1
v_gene: TRBV2
d_gene: NA
abundance: NA
CDR3aa: CASSELAVLGNEQFF
CDR3nt: TGTGCCAGCAGTGAATTAGCGGTCCTGGGGAATGAGCAGTTCTTC